These 5 T cell receptor beta chains originate from one sample sequenced in a study of blood T cell repertoires in COVID-19. Assay: immunoSEQ multiplex PCR; the TCRdb copy retains only in-frame clones and omits some. The repertoire consists of about 210,000 clones, with about 91% occurring once and the leading ten covering roughly 1.2%. The specimen sequenced was peripheral blood. These receptors came from a man between 25 and 39 years old with acute or convalescent COVID-19.

V and J are TRBV28 and TRBJ1-5; tentative D call: TRBD1 (6 bases). The V and J ends lost 6 bases and 6 bases respectively, with 12 bases between them. The CDR3 extends over 13 amino acids. CDR1 is MDHEN and CDR2 is SYDVKM in the germline V gene. The CDR3 spells CASRRQATQPQHF. The CDR3 coding sequence is TGTGCCAGCAGACGACAGGCCACTCAGCCCCAGCATTTT.

The chain joins TRBV29-1 to TRBJ2-1, with D uncertain. From germline, CDR1 is SQVTM and CDR2 ANQGSEA. The CDR3 has 12 amino acids. V lost 4 bases to trimming and J lost 10 bases, with 14 bases between them. This CDR3 is CSVGLVLGEQFF. DNA of the CDR3: TGCAGCGTTGGTCTCGTTCTGGGCGAGCAGTTCTTC.

The chain links TRBV7-9 to TRBJ1-2, with D hard to call. CDR3 length equals 11 residues. CDR1 and CDR2 from the germline V gene are SEHNR and FQNEAQ (reference sequence). V lost 4 bases and J 7 bases, leaving 7 bases between the germline ends. The CDR3 here is CASSSGSGYTF. In DNA, the CDR3 is TGTGCCAGCAGCTCCGGGTCTGGCTACACCTTC.

The chain links TRBV21-1 to TRBJ1-6; the table names TRBD1, a call not compared with the DNA. TRBV21-1 represents a pseudogene. The CDR3 extends over 16 amino acids. The CDR3 coding sequence is TGTGCCAGCAGCAAAGCAGGGGGTCCTCGGGGAATACCCCTCCACTTT. Translated, it gives CASSKAGGPRGIPLHF.

The chain recombines TRBV4-1 with TRBJ2-3, with TRBD2 identical over 8 bases. This CDR3 has 16 amino acids. Germline V gene sequence: CDR1 MGHRA, CDR2 YSYEKL. The J segment lost 6 bases and the V segment lost 7 bases, leaving 15 bases of the junction unmatched. CDR3 amino acids: CASTLGQSGGGDTQYF. CDR3 coding DNA: TGCGCCAGCACCCTCGGGCAAAGCGGGGGTGGTGATACGCAGTATTTT.